The clone carrying this T cell receptor beta chain was observed a handful of times. Its antigen remains unidentified. Blood was drawn once from each donor into heparinised tubes. The draws averaged about 110 mL. Post-sort purity exceeded 95% for all sorted populations. This CDR3 is built from 15 residues. Germline V lookup: CDR1 SGHVS, CDR2 FQNEAQ. The ends lost 1 base at V and 3 bases at J; junction bases unmatched: 2. The entry originates in a study of beta chain features in type 1 diabetes. The sequenced template was cDNA made from the entire isolated RNA. Sequenced by immunoSEQ multiplex PCR; TCRdb stores in-frame clones only, minus some. This table holds about 340,000 clones, approximately 13% found once. Overall study findings and caveats: Shorter templates may be favored by PCR, equally so in patients and controls. Type 1 diabetes patients showed a moderate but significant shortening of TCRB CDR3s in all four CD4+ subsets. VDJ junctions from type 1 diabetes patients carried fewer insertions and larger deletions.

This chain joins TRBV7-8 and TRBJ2-4, with TRBD1 matching 8 bases. The origin of this receptor is a woman between 18 and 29 years old with type 1 diabetes. The sequenced sample was naive CD4+ T cells from blood. CDR3: CASSLVGTGKNIQYF. The CDR3 coding sequence is TGTGCCAGCAGCTTAGTTGGGACAGGCAAAAACATTCAGTACTTC.